Below are 9 T cell receptor beta chains sequenced from a single sample in a study of shared clonotypes between healthy human individuals. Only in-frame clones appear in the TCRdb table, and some are missing; sequencing was by immunoSEQ multiplex PCR. The sample consists of over a million clones, roughly 96% of them appearing once. The sample consisted of naive CD4+ T cells sorted from blood. The subset: CD45RA+ positively selected. The receptors shown here come from a man aged 25 to 40 in good health.

Concerning this clone itself: Other DNA sequences of this sample code for an identical CDR3. The rearrangement joins TRBV5-1 to TRBJ2-5; TRBD1 matches 9 bases. The length of the CDR3 is 14 residues. Germline V CDR1 and CDR2: SGHRS, YFSETQ. Losses at the gene ends were 2 bases for V and 4 bases for J; bases not matched to a gene: 3. This CDR3 is CASSLQGAGETQYF. The CDR3 region has the DNA TGCGCCAGCAGCTTACAGGGGGCTGGAGAGACCCAGTACTTC.

The chain employs TRBV5-1 and TRBJ2-3, with TRBD2 as a possible D gene (5 bases). CDR1 is SGHRS and CDR2 is YFSETQ in the germline V gene. The CDR3 is 14 residues long. V lost 4 bases and J lost 1, with 10 bases in between. CDR3 nucleotides: TGCGCCAGCAGCACAGACTACGGCACAGATACGCAGTATTTT. This gives the protein CASSTDYGTDTQYF.

V usage is TRBV5-8 and J usage is TRBJ1-5, with D uncertain. V lost 4 bases and J 9 bases, leaving 8 bases between the germline ends. This CDR3 region has 11 residues. Germline CDR1 and CDR2: SGHTS and YDEGEE. This chain's CDR3 is CASSTPVPQHF. The CDR3 region has the DNA TGTGCCAGCAGCACCCCGGTGCCCCAGCATTTT.

The V call is TRBV27, the J call TRBJ2-3; no clear D. This CDR3 region has 13 residues. Germline-derived CDR1 and CDR2 are MNHEY and SMNVEV (reference sequence). Trimming removed 3 bases at V and 3 bases at J, with 7 bases between. In DNA form, the CDR3 reads TGTGCCAGCAGTTTCGGAGATACAGATACGCAGTATTTT. It is translated as CASSFGDTDTQYF.

The chain is built from TRBV6-5 and TRBJ2-1, with D hard to call. The CDR3 covers 12 residues. Germline V gene lookup returns CDR1 MNHEY and CDR2 SVGAGI. Trimming took off 6 bases at V and 6 bases at J, with 9 bases between the two ends. DNA of the CDR3: TGTGCCAGCAGCAAAACGCGCAATGAGCAGTTCTTC. This translates into CASSKTRNEQFF.

V usage is TRBV2 and J usage is TRBJ2-7, with 12 bases matching TRBD2. J lost 5 bases, V lost 8 bases, and 4 bases had no gene match. CDR1 and CDR2 from the germline V gene are SNHLY and FYNNEI. The CDR3 extends over 13 amino acids. This chain's CDR3 is CASDGLAGNEQYF. DNA of the CDR3: TGTGCCAGCGACGGACTAGCGGGAAACGAGCAGTACTTC.

This chain connects TRBV10-3 to TRBJ2-7; 9 bases match TRBD1. Germline lookup yields CDR1 ENHRY and CDR2 SYGVKD. Trimming cost V 7 bases and J 7 bases; bases outside gene matches: 11. CDR3 length: 14 amino acids. The CDR3 nucleotides are TGTGCCATCAAATCTACAGGGGGCAAGGGGGAGCAGTACTTC. Its translation is CAIKSTGGKGEQYF.

V is TRBV2 and J is TRBJ2-5; D unclear. The CDR3 extends over 12 amino acids. V gave up 6 bases and J gave up 5 bases, with 10 bases separating them. Germline V gene sequence: CDR1 SNHLY, CDR2 FYNNEI. In nucleotides, the CDR3 is TGTGCCAGCAGCCTTTACACGGAGACCCAGTACTTC. This codes for CASSLYTETQYF.

V gene TRBV9 combines with J gene TRBJ2-1, with D maybe TRBD2 (5 bases). CDR1 SGDLS and CDR2 YYNGEE come from the germline V gene. The CDR3 length is 17 residues. V lost 0 bases, J lost 6 bases, and 19 bases lay in between. The CDR3 region is CASSVASSVFSVNEQFF. The CDR3 DNA sequence: TGTGCCAGCAGCGTAGCCTCTTCCGTCTTTAGCGTCAATGAGCAGTTCTTC. The variable domain in full, with the rest retrieved from reference TRBV9 and TRBJ2-1, is DSGVTQTPKHLITATGQRVTLRCSPRSGDLSVYWYQQSLDQGLQFLIQYYNGEERAKGNILERFSAQQFPDLHSELNLSSLELGDSALYFCASSVASSVFSVNEQFFGPGTRLTVL.